A single sample gave rise to the 23 T cell receptor beta chains below, sequenced in a study of blood T cell repertoires in COVID-19. The repertoire was sequenced with immunoSEQ multiplex PCR; TCRdb's copy has only in-frame clones and lacks some. The repertoire holds 100,000 to 130,000 clones, approximately 88% seen once, with 6.8% in the top ten. Sequenced input: peripheral blood. The receptors here all came from a man aged 45-60 years with active or convalescent COVID-19.

V gene TRBV6-4 combines with J gene TRBJ2-1, with 7 nucleotides matching TRBD2. Germline-derived CDR1 and CDR2 are MRHNA and SNTAGT. The CDR3 is made up of 16 amino acids. After removal of 7 bases from V and 9 bases from J, the junction contained 18 bases not matched to a gene. CDR3 coding DNA: TGTGCCAGCATGGGGAGGGGCGACCTAGAAATCTGTGAGCAGTTCTTC. Encoded protein: CASMGRGDLEICEQFF.

This chain links TRBV5-8 with TRBJ1-5, with 8 bases that match TRBD1. Per the germline V gene, CDR1 is SGHTS and CDR2 is YDEGEE. This CDR3 is 15 amino acids long. The J segment lost 1 base and the V segment lost 4 bases, leaving 4 bases of the junction unmatched. The CDR3 reads CASSPGQASNQPQHF. CDR3 DNA: TGTGCCAGCAGCCCGGGACAGGCAAGCAATCAGCCCCAGCATTTT.

This clone has only a few counts. The gene calls are TRBV11-2 and TRBJ2-1, with a weak D call TRBD2 (6 bases). With 5 bases removed from V and 5 bases from J, the gap between germline ends came to 10 bases. The CDR3 consists of 13 residues. CDR1 and CDR2 (germline): SGHAT, FQNNGV. CDR3 amino acids: CASSPPSDNEQFF. In DNA form, the CDR3 reads TGTGCCAGCAGCCCCCCTAGCGACAATGAGCAGTTCTTC.

The chain has TRBV10-3 and TRBJ1-1; TRBD1 is a possible D gene (5 bases). This CDR3 has 15 residues. V was shortened by 0 bases and J by 0 bases, with 8 bases between the two germline ends. CDR1 ENHRY and CDR2 SYGVKD come from the germline V gene. DNA of the CDR3: TGTGCCATCAGTGAGTCGGAGGGGCTGAACACTGAAGCTTTCTTT. It specifies CAISESEGLNTEAFF.

The gene calls are TRBV19 and TRBJ2-7; D is unresolved. The V end lost 4 bases, the J end lost 3 bases, and 10 bases lay between the germline ends. Germline V gene sequence: CDR1 LNHDA, CDR2 SQIVND (reference sequence). The CDR3 has 13 amino acids. For the CDR3, the DNA is TGTGCCAGTAGTACAATTTCCGGCTACGAGCAGTACTTC. This encodes CASSTISGYEQYF.

The chain joins TRBV7-6 to TRBJ2-2; the match to TRBD1 covers 8 bases. The CDR3 extends over 16 amino acids. V gave up 5 bases and J gave up 1 base; unmatched junction bases: 6. Germline values: CDR1 SGHVS, CDR2 FNYEAQ. The CDR3 loop is CASSPLTGVNTGELFF. Here the CDR3 DNA reads TGTGCCAGCAGCCCGTTGACAGGGGTGAACACCGGGGAGCTGTTTTTT.

This clone was observed a single time. The J gene is TRBJ2-1, the V gene TRBV21-1; the table calls TRBD2, which could not be checked here. TRBV21-1 counts as a pseudogene. This CDR3 contains 12 residues. CDR3 sequence: CASPPSRIEQFF. For the CDR3, the DNA is TGTGCCAGCCCCCCTAGCCGTATAGAGCAGTTCTTC.

V gene TRBV2 combines with J gene TRBJ1-5; tentatively, D is TRBD1 (6 bases). The CDR3 runs to 15 residues. The V end was cut by 7 bases, the J end by 2 bases, with 15 bases between. CDR1 and CDR2 from the germline V gene are SNHLY and FYNNEI. The CDR3: CASTEGGRGNQPQHF. CDR3 nucleotides: TGTGCCAGCACCGAGGGGGGGCGAGGCAATCAGCCCCAGCATTTT.

The chain employs TRBV7-8 and TRBJ2-5, with TRBD1 matching over 9 bases. CDR1 and CDR2 from the germline V gene are SGHVS and FQNEAQ. J lost 4 bases, V lost 1 base, and 4 bases had no gene match. The CDR3 covers 15 residues. The CDR3: CASSLVTGGPETQYF. The CDR3 DNA reads TGTGCCAGCAGCTTAGTCACAGGGGGCCCAGAGACCCAGTACTTC.

The chain has TRBV9 and TRBJ2-5; possibly TRBD1 for D (6 bases). CDR3 length equals 16 residues. The V gene lost 3 bases and the J gene lost 0 bases, with 15 bases spanning the gap. Germline values: CDR1 SGDLS, CDR2 YYNGEE. The CDR3 sequence is CASSGTGRGNQETQYF. CDR3 sequence (DNA): TGTGCCAGCAGCGGTACAGGGAGAGGGAACCAAGAGACCCAGTACTTC.

The chain uses TRBV10-3 and TRBJ2-7; tentative D call: TRBD1 (5 bases). The germline V gene has CDR1 ENHRY and CDR2 SYGVKD. The CDR3 totals 15 residues. V lost 0 bases and J 4 bases, leaving 13 bases between the germline ends. The CDR3 DNA follows: TGTGCCATCAGTGAGTCGGCAGGGCTACAGTACGAGCAGTACTTC. As protein: CAISESAGLQYEQYF.

The chain employs TRBV28 and TRBJ2-1, with 8 bases aligning to TRBD2. The CDR3 is 15 amino acids. The V and J ends lost 3 bases and 9 bases, in that order; junction bases with no gene match: 10. From germline, CDR1 is MDHEN and CDR2 SYDVKM. CDR3 in amino acids: CASSFNAGGWIEQFF. The CDR3, as DNA: TGTGCCAGCAGTTTCAATGCGGGAGGTTGGATTGAGCAGTTCTTC.

The CDR3 is CASSPGTGLFETQYF. CDR3 in DNA: TGTGCCAGCAGCCCCGGGACAGGGTTGTTCGAGACCCAGTACTTC. The V gene is TRBV6-6, the J gene TRBJ2-5; 9 bases are shared with TRBD1. V lost 6 bases, J lost 5 bases, and 10 bases stayed unmatched. The CDR3 extends over 15 amino acids. Germline CDR1 and CDR2: MNHNY and SVGAGI (reference sequence).

The rearrangement uses TRBV11-2 and TRBJ2-1; 8 bases fit TRBD2. Germline-derived CDR1 and CDR2 are SGHAT and FQNNGV. The CDR3 runs 15 residues. V shed 2 bases and J 8 bases; nucleotides not matched to a gene: 8. The CDR3 DNA follows: TGTGCCAGCAGCTTAACCGGGACTAGTATCTATGAGCAGTTCTTC. This sequence encodes CASSLTGTSIYEQFF.

V is TRBV30 and J is TRBJ1-5, with D uncertain. CDR3 length: 14 residues. Between the trimmed V and J ends, which lost 1 base and 6 bases, there was a span of 13 bases. Germline assignment: CDR1 GTSNPN and CDR2 SVGIG (reference sequence). The CDR3 DNA follows: TGTGCCTGGAGTGGTTTTGGGCCACTTCAGCCCCAGCATTTT. As protein: CAWSGFGPLQPQHF. The full variable domain, in which reference TRBV30 and TRBJ1-5 provide the parts outside the CDR3, is SQTIHQWPATLVQPVGSPLSLECTVEGTSNPNLYWYRQAAGRGLQLLFYSVGIGQISSEVPQNLSASRPQDRQFILSSKKLLLSDSGFYLCAWSGFGPLQPQHFGDGTRLSIL.

The chain combines TRBV10-3 with TRBJ2-7; D possibly corresponds to TRBD1 (6 bases). The CDR3 has 15 residues. Looked up from germline, CDR1 is ENHRY and CDR2 is SYGVKD. Trimming took 5 bases from V and 5 from J, leaving 19 bases between them. The CDR3 loop reads CAISNRTVLIDEQYF. CDR3 DNA: TGTGCCATCAGTAACCGGACAGTTTTGATAGACGAGCAGTACTTC.

The rearrangement links TRBV19 to TRBJ2-1; 14 bases map to TRBD2. Germline CDR1 is LNHDA and CDR2 is SQIVND (reference sequence). This CDR3 is built from 15 residues. Germline trimming cut 4 bases from V and 6 bases from J; bases unmatched to any gene: 2. In DNA form, the CDR3 reads TGTGCCAGTAGTACGGGACTAGCGGGAGTCAATGAGCAGTTCTTC. This codes for CASSTGLAGVNEQFF.

The V call is TRBV5-6, the J call TRBJ2-7, with 8 positions matching TRBD1. Germline V gives CDR1 SGHDT, CDR2 YYEEEE. J was trimmed by 4 bases and V by 4 bases; bases with no gene match: 10. This CDR3 region has 15 residues. The DNA for the CDR3 is TGTGCCAGCAGCCCTAGACAGGGGTCGACTTACGAGCAGTACTTC. Translation: CASSPRQGSTYEQYF.

In DNA form, the CDR3 reads TGTGCCAGCAGTTTCAGCGGCCATCAGCCCCAGCATTTT. Its protein product is CASSFSGHQPQHF. The V gene is TRBV27, the J gene TRBJ1-5; D not resolved. Trimming removed 3 bases at V and 5 bases at J, with 8 bases between. From germline, CDR1 is MNHEY and CDR2 SMNVEV (reference sequence). This CDR3 has 13 residues.

This clone occurred once. The rearrangement joins TRBV29-1 to TRBJ2-7; D not resolved. The V and J ends lost 1 base and 0 bases respectively, with 7 bases between them. CDR3 size: 13 residues. Germline-derived CDR1 and CDR2 are SQVTM and ANQGSEA. The CDR3 region has the DNA TGCAGCGTTGAAGGTCCGAGCTCCTACGAGCAGTACTTC. This gives the protein CSVEGPSSYEQYF.

The V and J genes are TRBV6-5 and TRBJ2-5; 7 bases align to TRBD2. V shed 1 base and J 5 bases; nucleotides not matched to a gene: 7. Germline V CDR1 and CDR2: MNHEY, SVGAGI. The CDR3 has 15 residues. In DNA form, the CDR3 reads TGTGCCAGCAGTTACTGGGGGGGACGAGGGGAGACCCAGTACTTC. This sequence encodes CASSYWGGRGETQYF.

As regards this clone: It is unclear where the CDR3 begins or ends on the DNA, so no DNA is shown, and the CDR3 is as TCRdb lists it. The chain uses TRBV6-5 and TRBJ2-3; the table's D call, TRBD2, has no DNA check behind it. CDR1 is MNHEY, CDR2 SVGAGI, per germline. The CDR3 is made up of 12 amino acids, end residues included. CDR3: CASSSSGDTQYF.

The V and J genes are TRBV28 and TRBJ2-6, with TRBD1 matching 7 bases. After removal of 3 bases from V and 0 bases from J, the junction contained 8 bases not matched to a gene. The length of the CDR3 is 18 residues. Looked up from germline, CDR1 is MDHEN and CDR2 is SYDVKM. The CDR3 loop is CASSFQPTGPSGANVLTF. The CDR3 DNA reads as TGTGCCAGCAGTTTCCAACCGACAGGGCCCTCTGGGGCCAACGTCCTGACTTTC.